A single sample is the source of the 5 T cell receptor beta chains below, sequenced in a study of cytomegalovirus exposure and HLA in healthy donors. Primers included in the PCR were 60 Vbeta and 13 Jbeta primers. Data came from immunoSEQ multiplex PCR; TCRdb stores just in-frame clones and leaves some out. The data show a few hundred thousand clones, about 86% seen once. The material sequenced was PBMCs. The source is a woman aged 60-75 years in good health and CMV-seropositive.

The chain carries TRBV7-8 and TRBJ1-2; TRBD1 aligns across 8 bases. The CDR3 extends over 15 amino acids. V was clipped by 5 bases and J by 3 bases; unmatched bases: 8. The germline gives CDR1 SGHVS, CDR2 FQNEAQ. CDR3 loop: CASSPTGDIYYGYTF. The CDR3 nucleotides read TGTGCCAGCAGCCCGACAGGGGATATCTACTATGGCTACACCTTC.

This clone was counted a few times. The chain is built from TRBV7-9 and TRBJ2-2, with TRBD2 as a possible D gene (6 bases). CDR3 size: 15 residues. The germline CDR1 and CDR2 sequences are SEHNR and FQNEAQ (reference sequence). V lost 0 bases and J 5 bases, leaving 10 bases between the germline ends. DNA for the CDR3: TGTGCCAGCAGCTTAGCGTTCCGGGAGACCGGGGAGCTGTTTTTT. Protein product: CASSLAFRETGELFF.

On this clone itself: At one end, the junction sequence differs from germline, possibly due to a read error. This rearrangement joins TRBV7-7 to TRBJ2-3, with TRBD2 identical over 8 bases. The CDR3 runs 15 residues. Germline-derived CDR1 and CDR2 are SSHAT and FNYEAQ (reference sequence). In DNA, the CDR3 is TGTGCTAGCAGCTCTGGACTAGCTAGCACAGATACGCAGTATTTT. This encodes CASSSGLASTDTQYF.

V is TRBV27 and J is TRBJ1-2; 9 nucleotides match TRBD1. J gave up 7 bases and V 5 bases, and 8 bases lay outside the gene matches. The CDR3 runs to 14 residues. The germline V gene has CDR1 MNHEY and CDR2 SMNVEV (reference sequence). The CDR3 region has the DNA TGTGCCAGCAGTCATCGGGACAGGGCGGGTGGCTACACCTTC. Amino acid sequence: CASSHRDRAGGYTF.

The V gene is TRBV25-1, the J gene TRBJ2-5; TRBD1 might be the D (6 bases). Germline V gives CDR1 MGHDK, CDR2 SYGVNS. The V and J ends lost 4 bases and 5 bases respectively, with 17 bases between them. The CDR3 is 15 amino acids. DNA of the CDR3: TGTGCCAGCAGTGCAAAACAGGGTAGGGAGGAGACCCAGTACTTC. It yields the protein CASSAKQGREETQYF. The full variable domain, rest sourced from reference TRBV25-1 and TRBJ2-5, is EADIYQTPRYLVIGTGKKITLECSQTMGHDKMYWYQQDPGMELHLIHYSYGVNSTEKGDLSSESTVSRIRTEHFPLTLESARPSHTSQYLCASSAKQGREETQYFGPGTRLLVL.